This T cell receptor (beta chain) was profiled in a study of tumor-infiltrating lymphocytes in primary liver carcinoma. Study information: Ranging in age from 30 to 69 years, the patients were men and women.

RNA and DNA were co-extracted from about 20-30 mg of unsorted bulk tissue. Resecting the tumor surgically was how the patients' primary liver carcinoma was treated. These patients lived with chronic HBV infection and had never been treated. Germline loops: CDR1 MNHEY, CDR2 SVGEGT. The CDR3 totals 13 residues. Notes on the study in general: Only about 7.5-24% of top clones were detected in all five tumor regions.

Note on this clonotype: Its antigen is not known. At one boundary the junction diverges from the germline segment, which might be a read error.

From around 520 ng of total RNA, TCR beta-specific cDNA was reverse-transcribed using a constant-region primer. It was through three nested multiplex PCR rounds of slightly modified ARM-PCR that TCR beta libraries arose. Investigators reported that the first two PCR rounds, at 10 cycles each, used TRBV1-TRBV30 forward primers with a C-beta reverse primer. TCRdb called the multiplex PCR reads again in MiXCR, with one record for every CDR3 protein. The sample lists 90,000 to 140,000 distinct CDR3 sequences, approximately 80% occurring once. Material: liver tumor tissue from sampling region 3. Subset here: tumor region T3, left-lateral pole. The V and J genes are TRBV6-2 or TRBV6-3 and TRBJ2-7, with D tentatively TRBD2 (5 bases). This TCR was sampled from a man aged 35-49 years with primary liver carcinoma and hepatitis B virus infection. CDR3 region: CTSGYDVPYEQYF. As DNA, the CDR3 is TGTACCAGCGGTTACGATGTTCCCTACGAGCAGTACTTC.